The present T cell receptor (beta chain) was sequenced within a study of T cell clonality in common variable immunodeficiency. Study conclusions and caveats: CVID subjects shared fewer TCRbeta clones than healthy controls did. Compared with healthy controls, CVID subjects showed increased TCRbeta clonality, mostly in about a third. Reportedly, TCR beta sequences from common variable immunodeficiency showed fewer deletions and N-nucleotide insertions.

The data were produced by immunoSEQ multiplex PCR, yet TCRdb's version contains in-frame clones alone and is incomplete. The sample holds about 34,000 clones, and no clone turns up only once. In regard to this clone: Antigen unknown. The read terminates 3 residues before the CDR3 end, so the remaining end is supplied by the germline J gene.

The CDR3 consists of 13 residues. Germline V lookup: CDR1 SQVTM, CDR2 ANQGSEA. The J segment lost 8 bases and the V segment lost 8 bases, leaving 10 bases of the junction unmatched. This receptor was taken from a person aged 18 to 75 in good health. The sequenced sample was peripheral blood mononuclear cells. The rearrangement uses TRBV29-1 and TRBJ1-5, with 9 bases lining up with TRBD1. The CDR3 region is CSSAGQGQEPQHF. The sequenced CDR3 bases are TGCAGCAGCGCGGGACAGGGACAAGAGCCC.